This T cell receptor beta chain was sequenced for a study of beta chain features in type 1 diabetes (dated by TCRdb to 2016 to 2018). Concerning the study at large: Mean age, gender distribution, total cell number and subset yield were not different between patients and healthy donors. Across all samples, about 110 million sorted cells were examined, and cell number per subset correlated strongly with RNA yield. The study compared TCRB repertoires of sorted circulating CD4+ T cell subsets between recently diagnosed type 1 diabetes patients and matched healthy donors. Naive and central memory subsets were obtained from all 30 or so donors, but regulatory and stem cell-like memory subsets were isolated from only 8 patients and 8 healthy donors.

Here is what the overall study found, with its caveats: Because cDNA was sequenced instead of genomic DNA, activated cells with high expression could be over-represented, although the groups did not differ in activation or CD3 levels. A moderate but significant shortening of TCRB CDR3 length was observed in type 1 diabetes patients in all four CD4+ subsets. At VDJ recombination sites, patients with type 1 diabetes made fewer insertions and deleted more nucleotides, a pattern implying thymic rearrangement abnormalities. Only small numbers of individuals were included in the HLA sub-analyses, which left unresolved whether HLA type had any influence on TCRB rearrangement. Naive, central memory and regulatory TCRB repertoires appeared to be more similar among patients than among healthy donors. PCR might favor shorter templates, but patient and control samples were amplified and corrected together, so any skew would affect both groups equally.

V ends up 4 bases short and J 13 bases short, with an unmatched junction base count of 10. The germline V gene supplies CDR1 SGHRS and CDR2 YFSETQ. The CDR3 measures 13 amino acids from cysteine to phenylalanine. The retained sequence is limited to the CDR3, 39 bases, with the frame set at the first base. This clone was picked up a small number of times. Its cognate antigen has yet to be identified. Per-base quality was not reported, and no clone a single base away is much larger than it. Each donor gave one peripheral blood draw, approximately 0.11 L on average, collected into heparinised tubes. A BD FACSAria II and a panel including CD45RO, CCR7, CD25, CD127, CD95 and CD27 were used to sort naive, central memory, regulatory and stem cell-like memory CD4+ T cells. All sorted populations exceeded 98% purity. PBMCs were isolated immediately by Lymphoprep density gradient centrifugation and stained directly without culture. To minimize batch effects, samples were stained and sorted in pairs, one healthy donor with one patient per experiment.

All of the isolated RNA was reverse transcribed with the High Capacity cDNA Reverse Transcription Kit, so expressed TCRB transcripts were sequenced. Deep immunoSEQ sequencing was applied to naive, central memory and regulatory T cell samples, giving an average of about 3.8 million total reads per sample. Sorted cells were lysed in RLT buffer, and RNA was extracted using DNase-treated RNeasy Micro or Mini kits according to cell number. To prevent cross-contamination, every cell subset was processed on its own, while patient and healthy donor samples were processed together. Using the immunoSEQ multiplex PCR, TCRB sequences were amplified from cDNA into 87-bp fragments spanning the CDR3 region. Amplicons were sequenced on the Illumina HiSeq platform. The authors processed their data as follows. PCR bias was computationally corrected using synthetic template baselines, reads within Hamming distance 2 were collapsed, and singletons that could not be merged were discarded. Reads were aligned against IMGT to assign V, D and J genes, CDR3 length and insertions or deletions at six rearrangement sites. Within each subset, clonotype counts were normalized to sorted cell number, after which true diversity and Gini coefficients were computed with the tcR R package. The overlap coefficient, calculated on TCRB nucleotide sequences, was used to measure repertoire sharing. Out-of-frame TCRB sequences from naive cells were analyzed as a proxy for the pre-selection repertoire. TCRdb provides this immuneACCESS table in a form limited to in-frame rearrangements. Some clones are lacking; in checked studies, under half of them reflect an unresolved V gene, and why the rest are absent is not known. V and J calls and clone size come straight from that table; D and trimming were deduced from the DNA. For this sample there are 640,000 or so clones; around 15% appear just once. Approximately 0.039% of the sample is taken by the ten largest.

The chain employs TRBV5-1 and TRBJ1-1, with 10 middle bases fitting TRBD1. The TCR was taken from a man between 18 and 29 years old with type 1 diabetes. Input material: naive CD4+ T cells from blood. The sample's cell subset or site, from its label and the paper: true naive CD4+ T cells. The CDR3 reads CASSQDRGPTIFF. The DNA sequence is given as TGCGCCAGCAGCCAAGACAGGGGGCCTACGATTTTCTTT. Full variable domain (CDR3 extended with the reference TRBV5-1 and TRBJ1-1 proteins): KAGVTQTPRYLIKTRGQQVTLSCSPISGHRSVSWYQQTPGQGLQFLFEYFSETQRNKGNFPGRFSGRQFSNSRSEMNVSTLELGDSALYLCASSQDRGPTIFFGQGTRLTVV.